The clone carrying this T cell receptor beta chain was counted ten times or more. This sample stems from a study of T cells of healthy individuals. Germline CDR1 reads MNHEY; CDR2 reads SMNVEV (reference sequence). Trimming removed 6 bases from V and 1 base from J, with 6 bases in between. The CDR3 extends over 12 amino acids. TCRdb analysed the 5' RACE reads with MiXCR anew, one entry per CDR3 protein. The sample records 40,000 to 45,000 distinct CDR3 sequences, approximately 5% being singletons. This TCR came from a human donor in good health. This chain connects TRBV27 to TRBJ1-2; possible D gene TRBD1, 5 bases. The CDR3 here is CASRTVNYGYTF. CDR3 in DNA: TGTGCCAGCAGGACAGTTAACTATGGCTACACCTTC.